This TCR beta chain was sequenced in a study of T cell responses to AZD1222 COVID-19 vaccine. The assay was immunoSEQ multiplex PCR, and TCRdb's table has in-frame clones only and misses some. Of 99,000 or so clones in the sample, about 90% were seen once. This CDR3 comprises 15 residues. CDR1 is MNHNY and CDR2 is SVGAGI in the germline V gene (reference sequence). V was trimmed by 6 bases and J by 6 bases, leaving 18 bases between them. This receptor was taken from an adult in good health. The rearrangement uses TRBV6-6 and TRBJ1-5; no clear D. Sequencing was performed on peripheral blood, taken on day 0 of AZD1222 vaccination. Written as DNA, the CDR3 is TGTGCCAGCAGCCTCGGCGACGGGCGCAGTCAGCCCCAGCATTTT. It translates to CASSLGDGRSQPQHF.